This TCR beta chain was identified during a study of T cell responses to AZD1222 COVID-19 vaccine. Across the study: Pooled samples include second doses given at about 4 or 12 weeks. Findings and limits, study-wide: Donors in the cohort were predominantly white British and more often female, and clonal diversity was possibly underestimated. Spike-wide vaccine-associated CD4 TCRs dominated at 160-218 and 743-854. Compared with day 0, the breadth and depth of the Spike-specific TCR repertoire rose significantly after two doses of AZD1222.

As to this clone: Its cognate antigen is unknown.

The protocol was immunoSEQ multiplex PCR, while the TCRdb copy is restricted to in-frame clones and leaves out a portion. The sample comprises some 180,000 clones, 85% to 95% of which are singletons, and 1% to 1.5% rests with the top ten. With 3 bases clipped from V and 7 bases from J, the junction kept 23 bases outside the gene matches. The CDR3 is made up of 21 amino acids. CDR1 is KGHSH and CDR2 is LQKENI in the germline V gene. The sequence came from an adult in good health. The J gene is TRBJ2-1, the V gene TRBV18; 11 nucleotides match TRBD2. Sequenced here: peripheral blood, sampled on day 0 of AZD1222 vaccination. As DNA, the CDR3 is TGTGCCAGCTCACCTAACGTTCTAGCGGGGGGTCCCCGATACCGGGGAAATGAGCAGTTCTTC. Its translation is CASSPNVLAGGPRYRGNEQFF.